The TCR beta chain described here comes from a study of shared clonotypes between healthy human individuals. Overall study: In total, the donors were two women and a few men aged 18 to 49.

In the original analysis: ImmunoSEQ output lacked quality scores and full-length reads, limiting matched filtering. The assay was immunoSEQ multiplex PCR, and TCRdb's table has in-frame clones only and misses some. For V, J and clone size, that table is used; D and trimming come from the DNA. The table records hundreds of thousands of clones, roughly 80% of them present only once. CDR1 is SGHRS and CDR2 is YFSETQ in the germline V gene. The CDR3 is made up of 16 amino acids. The V end was cut by 0 bases, the J end by 4 bases, with 15 bases between. Whole-study findings and limits: It was expected that sequencing depth would affect clonotype sharing among donors.

This clone was seen only once. The antigen is not known. The V and J genes are TRBV5-1 and TRBJ2-3; D call uncertain. Specimen: memory CD4+ T cells sorted from blood. Subset indicated: CD45RA-negative fraction. The clonotype comes from a man aged 25 to 40 in good health. This CDR3 reads CASSLELPPFADTQYF. The CDR3, as DNA: TGCGCCAGCAGCTTGGAGCTCCCCCCGTTCGCAGATACGCAGTATTTT. Full variable domain (outside the CDR3, taken from reference TRBV5-1 and TRBJ2-3): KAGVTQTPRYLIKTRGQQVTLSCSPISGHRSVSWYQQTPGQGLQFLFEYFSETQRNKGNFPGRFSGRQFSNSRSEMNVSTLELGDSALYLCASSLELPPFADTQYFGPGTRLTVL.